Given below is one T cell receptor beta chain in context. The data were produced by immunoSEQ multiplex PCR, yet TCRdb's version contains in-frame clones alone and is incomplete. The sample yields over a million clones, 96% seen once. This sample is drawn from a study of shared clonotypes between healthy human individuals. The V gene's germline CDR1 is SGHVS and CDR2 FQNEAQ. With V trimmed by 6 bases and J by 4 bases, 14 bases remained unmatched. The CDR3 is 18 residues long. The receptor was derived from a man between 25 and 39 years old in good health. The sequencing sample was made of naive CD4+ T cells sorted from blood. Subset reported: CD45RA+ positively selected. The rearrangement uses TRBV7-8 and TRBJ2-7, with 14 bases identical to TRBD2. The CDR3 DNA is TGTGCCAGCAGTACTCCGGGACTAGCGGGAGTAGGTGGATACGAGCAGTACTTC. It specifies CASSTPGLAGVGGYEQYF.